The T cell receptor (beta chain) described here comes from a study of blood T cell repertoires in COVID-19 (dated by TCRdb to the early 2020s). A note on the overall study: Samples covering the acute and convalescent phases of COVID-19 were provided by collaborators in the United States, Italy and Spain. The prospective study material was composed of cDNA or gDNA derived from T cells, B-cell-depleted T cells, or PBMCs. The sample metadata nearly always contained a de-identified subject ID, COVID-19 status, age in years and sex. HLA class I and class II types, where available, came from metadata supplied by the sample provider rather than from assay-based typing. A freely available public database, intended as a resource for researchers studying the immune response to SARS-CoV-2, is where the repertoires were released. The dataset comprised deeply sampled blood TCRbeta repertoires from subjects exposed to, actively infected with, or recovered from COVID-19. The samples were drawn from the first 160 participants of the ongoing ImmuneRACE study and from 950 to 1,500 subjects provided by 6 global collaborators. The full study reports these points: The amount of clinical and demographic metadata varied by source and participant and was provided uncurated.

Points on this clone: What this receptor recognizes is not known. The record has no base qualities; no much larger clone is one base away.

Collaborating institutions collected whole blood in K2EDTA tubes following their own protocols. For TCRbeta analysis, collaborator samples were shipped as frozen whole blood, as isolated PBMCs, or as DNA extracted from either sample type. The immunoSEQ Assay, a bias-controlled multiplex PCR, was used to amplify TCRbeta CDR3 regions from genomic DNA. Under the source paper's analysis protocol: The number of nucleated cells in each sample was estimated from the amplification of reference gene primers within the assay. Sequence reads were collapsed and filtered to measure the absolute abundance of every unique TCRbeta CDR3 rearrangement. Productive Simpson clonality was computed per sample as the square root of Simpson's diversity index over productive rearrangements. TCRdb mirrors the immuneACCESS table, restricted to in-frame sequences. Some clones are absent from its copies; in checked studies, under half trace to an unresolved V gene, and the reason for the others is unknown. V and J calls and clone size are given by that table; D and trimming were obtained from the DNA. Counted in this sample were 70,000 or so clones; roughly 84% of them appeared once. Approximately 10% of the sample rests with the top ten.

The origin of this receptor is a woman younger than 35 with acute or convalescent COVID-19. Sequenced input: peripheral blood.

The sequenced DNA is TGTGCCAGCAGCGTCCGGGTCCTTCACACAGATACGCAGTATTTT. It codes for CASSVRVLHTDTQYF. The chain employs TRBV5-6 and TRBJ2-3; the D gene is not confidently resolved. Its CDR3 holds 15 amino acids, cysteine through phenylalanine. The retained sequence is limited to the CDR3, 45 bases, with the frame set at the first base. The germline V gene supplies CDR1 SGHDT and CDR2 YYEEEE. Trimming at the junction amounts to 4 bases on V and 2 bases on J, and the germline ends lie 14 bases apart. Where the CDR3 stops, the reference TRBV5-6 and TRBJ2-3 genes take over; the full variable domain is DAGVTQSPTHLIKTRGQQVTLRCSPKSGHDTVSWYQQALGQGPQFIFQYYEEEERQRGNFPDRFSGHQFPNYSSELNVNALLLGDSALYLCASSVRVLHTDTQYFGPGTRLTVL.